This T cell receptor beta chain stems from a study of response to subunit inactivated influenza vaccine. TCRdb analysed the RT-PCR reads with MiXCR anew, one entry per CDR3 protein. The sample lists about 570,000 distinct CDR3 sequences, about 11% occurring once. On this clonotype: A read error may produce the germline difference seen at one junction end.

Germline V gene lookup returns CDR1 DFQATT and CDR2 SNEGSKA (reference sequence). The CDR3 is made up of 14 amino acids. These same records also appear under a second study, on T cells expressing NK-cell markers. That paper states: A 5'RACE template switching approach incorporating UMIs was used to make TCR beta cDNA. The authors sequenced eight donors, of whom seven were HCMV-seropositive and one was seronegative.

The chain has TRBV20-1 and TRBJ2-7, with D possibly matching TRBD1 (5 bases). The sample in question was PBMCs from blood, obtained on the day of vaccination. The TCR comes from a man aged 45-65 years who received an inactivated influenza vaccine. The CDR3 DNA sequence: TGCAGTGCTAGAGACAGGGCCGCTCTCTACGAGCAGTACTTT. Encoded protein: CSARDRAALYEQYF.